This T cell receptor beta chain came from a study of shared clonotypes between healthy human individuals. This CDR3 contains 17 residues. The V gene's germline CDR1 is SGHRS and CDR2 YFSETQ. V trimming: 4 bases; J trimming: 0 bases; junction bases outside the gene matches: 9. Assay used: immunoSEQ multiplex PCR; TCRdb lists only in-frame clones, some missing. Among roughly 2.2 million clones listed, 85% to 95% were seen once. Sequenced: naive CD4+ T cells from PBMCs. Noted subset: CD45RA+ positively selected. The origin of this receptor is a man in his late teens or twenties in good health. Some clones in this sample may be carry-over from other donors' samples. This chain uses TRBV5-1 with TRBJ2-7; 11 bases are shared with TRBD2. The CDR3 sequence is CASSMPGLAVGSYEQYF. In DNA, the CDR3 is TGCGCCAGCAGCATGCCGGGACTAGCGGTCGGCTCCTACGAGCAGTACTTC.